These 16 T cell receptor beta chains came from one sample sequenced in a study of blood T cell repertoires in COVID-19. Sequenced by immunoSEQ multiplex PCR; TCRdb stores in-frame clones only, minus some. The table includes some 250,000 clones, around 90% detected once. The sample taken for sequencing was PBMCs or T cells enriched from blood (not recorded which). Receptor source: a woman aged 40-49 years with acute COVID-19.

The gene calls are TRBV4-1 and TRBJ2-6; 11 nucleotides match TRBD1. Germline-derived CDR1 and CDR2 are MGHRA and YSYEKL. The CDR3 is 18 amino acids. Unmatched junction bases numbered 5, after V lost 4 bases and J lost 0 bases. The CDR3 nucleotides are TGCGCCAGCAGCCCCGGGACAGGGGGACGCTCTGGGGCCAACGTCCTGACTTTC. Translated, it gives CASSPGTGGRSGANVLTF.

The V call is TRBV9, the J call TRBJ2-1, with D tentatively TRBD1 (5 bases). Germline CDR1 and CDR2: SGDLS and YYNGEE. Trimming shortened V by 0 bases and J by 9 bases, and 13 bases separated the two germline ends. The CDR3 consists of 14 residues. In DNA form, the CDR3 reads TGTGCCAGCAGCGTAGTCTCGGGTGGGGCTGAGCAGTTCTTC. Translated: CASSVVSGGAEQFF.

The chain recombines TRBV7-2 with TRBJ2-3, with D possibly being TRBD1 (6 bases). CDR1 and CDR2 from the germline V gene are SGHTA and FQGNSA. The CDR3 covers 14 residues. With 5 bases removed from V and 14 bases from J, the gap between germline ends came to 23 bases. The CDR3 DNA sequence: TGTGCCAGCAGCCCCCCACCCCAGGGACACCCTCCGTATTTT. This sequence encodes CASSPPPQGHPPYF.

CDR3 loop: CASSQGRGATEAFF. Written as DNA, the CDR3 is TGTGCCAGCAGCCAAGGGAGGGGTGCTACTGAAGCTTTCTTT. The rearrangement joins TRBV3-1 (or the pseudogene TRBV3-2) to TRBJ1-1, with D possibly matching TRBD1 (5 bases). CDR1 and CDR2 from the germline V gene are LGHDT and YNNKEL (reference sequence). The ends were cut back, 1 base at V and 5 bases at J, with 11 bases in the middle. The CDR3 totals 14 residues.

The V gene is TRBV7-3, the J gene TRBJ1-1; D ambiguous. The V end lost 4 bases, the J end lost 4 bases, and 16 bases lay between the germline ends. Germline V lookup: CDR1 SGHTA, CDR2 FQGTGA. This CDR3 region has 15 residues. This CDR3 is CASSSGGSRVTEAFF. In nucleotides, the CDR3 is TGTGCCAGCAGCTCCGGCGGTTCACGGGTCACTGAAGCTTTCTTT.

This chain uses TRBV29-1 with TRBJ2-1; D possibly corresponds to TRBD1 (5 bases). Germline lookup yields CDR1 SQVTM and CDR2 ANQGSEA. V was clipped by 5 bases and J by 6 bases, with 20 bases between them. This CDR3 region has 15 residues. For the CDR3, the DNA is TGCAGCGTTAAGTTACAGGCGGCGCAGGGCAATGAGCAGTTCTTC. It translates to CSVKLQAAQGNEQFF.

The chain links TRBV29-1 to TRBJ2-5, with TRBD1 matching over 11 bases. The CDR3 loop spans 13 amino acids. The V segment lost 6 bases and the J segment 5 bases; nucleotides outside the gene matches: 5. Looked up from germline, CDR1 is SQVTM and CDR2 is ANQGSEA. CDR3 in DNA: TGCAGCGTGTCGGACAGGGGGCACGAGACCCAGTACTTC. Amino acids: CSVSDRGHETQYF.

This clone was counted once. The chain employs TRBV30 and TRBJ1-6, with a tentative D call TRBD1 (5 bases). The CDR3 length is 12 residues. V lost 4 bases to trimming and J lost 8 bases, with 9 bases between them. Germline lookup yields CDR1 GTSNPN and CDR2 SVGIG (reference sequence). In DNA form, the CDR3 reads TGTGCCTGGACCGGGGGTTATTCACCCCTCCACTTT. Protein product: CAWTGGYSPLHF.

The CDR3 region has the DNA TGTGCCAGCTCGGAAGGACAGACCCCGGAGCCCCAGCATTTT. It yields the protein CASSEGQTPEPQHF. V usage is TRBV18 and J usage is TRBJ1-5; D perhaps matches TRBD1 (6 bases). Germline CDR1 KGHSH, CDR2 LQKENI. There are 14 residues in the CDR3. Between the trimmed V and J ends, which lost 6 bases and 8 bases, there was a span of 17 bases.

The J gene is TRBJ1-1, the V gene TRBV9; 9 nucleotides line up with TRBD1. CDR1 is SGDLS and CDR2 is YYNGEE in the germline V gene. The V gene end was trimmed by 3 bases and the J gene end by 7 bases; junction bases not matched to a gene: 10. The CDR3 extends over 15 amino acids. The CDR3 sequence: CASSAPDRGNREAFF. CDR3 coding DNA: TGTGCCAGCAGCGCTCCGGACAGGGGCAATCGTGAAGCTTTCTTT.

The chain has TRBV5-3 and TRBJ2-2, with 16 bases fitting TRBD2. TRBV5-3 is filed as an ORF, its function uncertain. Trimming cost V 4 bases and J 3 bases; bases outside gene matches: 3. This CDR3 has 17 amino acids. For the CDR3, the DNA is TGTGCCAGAAGCCCGGGACTAGCGGGAGGGCACACCGGGGAGCTGTTTTTT. Amino acids: CARSPGLAGGHTGELFF.

This chain links TRBV3-1 (or the pseudogene TRBV3-2) with TRBJ1-2, with D uncertain. The germline CDR1 and CDR2 sequences are LGHDT and YNNKEL (reference sequence). The CDR3 consists of 12 residues. V was pared by 3 bases and J by 8 bases, with 10 bases between. The chain's CDR3 is CASSQEKSGYTF. CDR3 nucleotides: TGTGCCAGCAGCCAGGAGAAGTCCGGCTACACCTTC.

The CDR3 region has the DNA TGCGCCAGCAGCTTGGCGGGGTTCCACTCCTACAATGAGCAGTTCTTC. Protein sequence: CASSLAGFHSYNEQFF. The V gene is TRBV5-1, the J gene TRBJ2-1; tentatively, D is TRBD2 (5 bases). This CDR3 comprises 16 residues. CDR1 is SGHRS, CDR2 YFSETQ, per germline. With 0 bases removed from V and 0 bases from J, the gap between germline ends came to 10 bases.

This clone has only one observation. The CDR3 loop reads CASSSLRLAGRLETQYF. Here the CDR3 DNA reads TGTGCCAGCAGTTCCCTGCGGCTAGCGGGAAGATTAGAGACCCAGTACTTC. J is TRBJ2-5 and V is TRBV6-2 or TRBV6-3; 9 positions match TRBD2. The germline gives CDR1 MNHEY, CDR2 SVGEGT. The CDR3 sequence is 17 residues long. Trimming removed 4 bases from V and 4 bases from J; junction bases left unmatched: 13.

This sequence joins TRBV30 and TRBJ1-1, with 7 bases that match TRBD1. The CDR3 runs to 15 residues. The germline CDR1 and CDR2 sequences are GTSNPN and SVGIG (reference sequence). V was pared by 7 bases and J by 7 bases, with 18 bases of the junction left unmatched. CDR3 in DNA: TGTGCCTCGCACCGTCGGGACAGCATTACCAATGAAGCTTTCTTT. This codes for CASHRRDSITNEAFF.

V usage is TRBV6-5 and J usage is TRBJ1-1; 8 nucleotides align to TRBD1. The CDR3 totals 13 residues. Losses at the gene ends were 6 bases for V and 4 bases for J; bases not matched to a gene: 4. Germline CDR1 reads MNHEY; CDR2 reads SVGAGI. CDR3 sequence reads: CASRPDRVTEAFF. CDR3 sequence (DNA): TGTGCCAGCAGACCGGACAGGGTCACTGAAGCTTTCTTT.